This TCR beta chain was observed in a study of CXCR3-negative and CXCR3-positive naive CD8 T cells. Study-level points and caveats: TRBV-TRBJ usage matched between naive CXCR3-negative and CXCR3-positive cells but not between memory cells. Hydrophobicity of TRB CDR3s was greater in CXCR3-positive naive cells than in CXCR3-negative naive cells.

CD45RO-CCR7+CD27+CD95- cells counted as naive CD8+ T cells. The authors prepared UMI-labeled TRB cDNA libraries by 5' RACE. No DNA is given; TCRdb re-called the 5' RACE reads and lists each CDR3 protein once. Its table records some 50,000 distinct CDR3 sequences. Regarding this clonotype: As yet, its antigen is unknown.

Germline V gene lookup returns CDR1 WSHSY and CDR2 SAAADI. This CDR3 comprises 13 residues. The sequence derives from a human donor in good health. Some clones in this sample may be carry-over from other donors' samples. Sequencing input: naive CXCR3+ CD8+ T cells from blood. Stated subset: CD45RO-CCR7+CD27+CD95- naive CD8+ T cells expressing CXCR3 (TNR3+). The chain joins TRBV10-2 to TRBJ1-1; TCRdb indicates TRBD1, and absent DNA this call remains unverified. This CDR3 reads CASRTGLDTEAFF.